This T cell receptor beta chain came from a study of blood T cell repertoires in COVID-19 (dated by TCRdb to the early 2020s). For context, the study as a whole: Collaborator samples came from the United States, Italy and Spain and covered acute and convalescent phases of COVID-19. The repertoires were released in a freely available public database intended as a resource for research on the immune response to SARS-CoV-2. Where available, HLA class I and class II types were taken from metadata supplied by the sample provider and were not determined by assay-based typing. Subjects who had been exposed to COVID-19, were actively infected with it, or had recovered from it provided the deeply sampled blood TCRbeta repertoires that made up the dataset. The prospective study material was composed of cDNA or gDNA derived from T cells, B-cell-depleted T cells, or PBMCs. Samples came from the ongoing ImmuneRACE study (first 160 participants) plus 1,254 subjects from 6 global collaborators. The sample metadata nearly always contained a de-identified subject ID, COVID-19 status, age in years and sex. What the authors observed across the whole study: The quantity of clinical and demographic metadata differed by source and by participant and was supplied without curation.

The CDR3 runs 12 residues from the cysteine to the phenylalanine. Of all the DNA, just the CDR3 is kept, 36 bases in frame from base 1. The junction shows trimming of 0 bases on V and 8 bases on J, plus 7 bases between the germline ends. CDR1 and CDR2 (MNHNY, SVGAGI) derive from the germline V gene (reference sequence). TCRbeta CDR3 regions were amplified from genomic DNA by means of the immunoSEQ Assay, a bias-controlled multiplex PCR. The paper's processing steps were these. Within the assay, amplification of reference gene primers was used to estimate how many nucleated cells each sample contained. To quantify the absolute abundance of each unique TCRbeta CDR3 rearrangement, sequence reads were collapsed and filtered. For each sample, productive Simpson clonality was calculated as the square root of Simpson's diversity index across productive rearrangements. Not all clones reach the TCRdb copy of this immuneACCESS table, which keeps in-frame sequences only. Checked studies attribute under half of the gap to unresolved V genes and leave the rest unexplained. Clone size and V and J calls were adopted from that table, with D and trimming inferred from the DNA. This sample holds roughly 200,000 clones; about four fifths were observed only once. About 7.2% of the sample belongs to the ten largest clones.

This clone was seen more than once but under ten times. What antigen it recognizes has not been identified. The record has no base qualities; no much larger clone is one base away. Whole blood was collected in K2EDTA tubes by collaborating institutions according to the institutions' own protocols. Collaborator samples were shipped for TCRbeta analysis as frozen whole blood, isolated PBMCs, or DNA extracted from either sample type. This sequence uses TRBV6-6 and TRBJ1-2, with no D gene named confidently. The sample comprised peripheral blood. The TCR comes from a man aged 55 to 70 with acute or convalescent COVID-19. CDR3 protein: CASSYSGRGYTF. Here is the DNA: TGTGCCAGCAGTTACTCTGGGCGAGGCTACACCTTC.